These 21 T cell receptor beta chains came from one sample sequenced in a study of beta chain features in type 1 diabetes. cDNA synthesis used the whole RNA isolate, giving expressed TCRB sequences. The repertoire was sequenced with immunoSEQ multiplex PCR; TCRdb's copy has only in-frame clones and lacks some. The data hold some 150,000 clones, with 9.2% observed a single time. Sequencing input: central memory CD4+ T cells from blood. These receptors were collected from a man aged 18 to 30 in good health.

This chain uses TRBV6-5 with TRBJ1-2, with D tentatively TRBD1 (6 bases). The CDR3 is made up of 15 amino acids. CDR1 MNHEY and CDR2 SVGAGI come from the germline V gene. V dropped 6 bases and J dropped 4 bases, with 18 bases sitting between them. For the CDR3, the DNA is TGTGCCAGCAGACGTCGACAGGACCAAGGCTATGGCTACACCTTC. Encoded protein: CASRRRQDQGYGYTF.

This clone was observed a handful of times. The rearrangement uses TRBV6-5 and TRBJ1-1, with 7 bases that match TRBD1. J gave up 10 bases and V 5 bases, and 7 bases lay outside the gene matches. Germline assignment: CDR1 MNHEY and CDR2 SVGAGI. This CDR3 has 12 amino acids. CDR3: CASSLQGGPAFF. The CDR3 DNA follows: TGTGCCAGCAGTCTCCAGGGGGGCCCAGCTTTCTTT.

With regard to this clone: This CDR3 is also generated by other DNA sequences in the sample. The chain links TRBV9 to TRBJ1-2; TRBD1 agrees at 11 bases. The germline CDR1 and CDR2 sequences are SGDLS and YYNGEE. The CDR3 contains 14 residues. After removal of 5 bases from V and 3 bases from J, the junction contained 3 bases not matched to a gene. The CDR3 DNA reads TGTGCCAGCAGTGGACAGGGGGCCGACTATGGCTACACCTTC. As protein: CASSGQGADYGYTF.

This clone was detected a few times. The chain joins TRBV7-2 to TRBJ2-1; D possibly corresponds to TRBD2 (5 bases). The length of the CDR3 is 14 residues. CDR1 and CDR2 (germline): SGHTA, FQGNSA. V was shortened by 5 bases and J by 5 bases, with 13 bases between the two germline ends. CDR3 residues: CASSAAGKHNEQFF. CDR3 nucleotides: TGTGCCAGCAGCGCCGCCGGGAAACACAATGAGCAGTTCTTC. Together with reference TRBV7-2 and TRBJ2-1, the CDR3 gives the full variable domain: GAGVSQSPSNKVTEKGKDVELRCDPISGHTALYWYRQSLGQGLEFLIYFQGNSAPDKSGLPSDRFSAERTGGSVSTLTIQRTQQEDSAVYLCASSAAGKHNEQFFGPGTRLTVL.

In its sample, this clone was seen a few times. The chain uses TRBV7-9 and TRBJ1-2; 11 bases align to TRBD1. Germline-derived CDR1 and CDR2 are SEHNR and FQNEAQ (reference sequence). The J segment lost 7 bases and the V segment lost 5 bases, leaving 12 bases of the junction unmatched. The CDR3 covers 16 residues. CDR3 loop: CASSPPPDRGRFGYTF. The CDR3, as DNA: TGTGCCAGCAGCCCCCCACCGGACAGGGGGCGTTTTGGCTACACCTTC.

The chain has TRBV5-4 and TRBJ1-4; D gene unclear. The CDR3 totals 14 residues. V gave up 0 bases and J gave up 6 bases, with 9 bases separating them. CDR1 and CDR2 (germline): SGHNT, YYREEE (reference sequence). CDR3 residues: CASSLEAEDEKLFF. As DNA, the CDR3 is TGTGCCAGCAGCTTGGAGGCCGAGGATGAAAAACTGTTTTTT.

The J gene is TRBJ1-6, the V gene TRBV30; 7 bases agree with TRBD1. Germline-derived CDR1 and CDR2 are GTSNPN and SVGIG (reference sequence). The CDR3 totals 15 residues. With 0 bases clipped from V and 7 bases from J, the junction kept 6 bases outside the gene matches. The CDR3 here is CAWSVGGQTNSPLHF. CDR3 nucleotide sequence: TGTGCCTGGAGTGTAGGGGGACAGACAAATTCACCCCTCCACTTT.

This clone was observed a handful of times. V and J are TRBV6-5 and TRBJ2-7, with a tentative D call TRBD2 (5 bases). Germline V gene sequence: CDR1 MNHEY, CDR2 SVGAGI. The V end lost 5 bases, the J end lost 0 bases, and 11 bases lay between the germline ends. This CDR3 is 14 amino acids long. CDR3 DNA: TGTGCCAGCAGTCGAGGGCCCCTCTCCTACGAGCAGTACTTC. Residues: CASSRGPLSYEQYF.

This rearrangement joins TRBV11-3 to TRBJ2-5; the D is unclear. The V gene's germline CDR1 is SGHNT and CDR2 YENEEA. Trimming stripped 4 bases from V and 5 bases from J, with 11 bases between. This CDR3 has 13 amino acids. CDR3 sequence: CASSSRVGETQYF. The CDR3 nucleotides read TGTGCCAGCAGCTCGAGAGTCGGGGAGACCCAGTACTTC.

The table lists this clone with a few counts. The chain has TRBV5-6 and TRBJ2-1; 8 nucleotides agree with TRBD2. The CDR3 is 15 residues long. Germline CDR1 and CDR2: SGHDT and YYEEEE. V trimming: 1 base; J trimming: 3 bases; junction bases outside the gene matches: 3. CDR3 residues: CASSLRSGGYNEQFF. The CDR3 DNA is TGTGCCAGCAGCTTGAGAAGCGGGGGCTACAATGAGCAGTTCTTC.

V is TRBV6-1 and J is TRBJ2-1, with 8 bases fitting TRBD1. The V gene's germline CDR1 is MNHNS and CDR2 SASEGT. J lost 7 bases, V lost 5 bases, and 7 bases had no gene match. CDR3 length equals 14 residues. CDR3 coding DNA: TGTGCCAGCAGTTTGAGGACAGGGTCGAATGAGCAGTTCTTC. Translation: CASSLRTGSNEQFF.

This clone was recorded a few times. This chain joins TRBV9 and TRBJ1-2, with TRBD1 as a possible D gene (5 bases). The CDR3 extends over 14 amino acids. Germline V gene data show CDR1 as SGDLS and CDR2 as YYNGEE. V lost 3 bases, J lost 8 bases, and 17 bases lay in between. The CDR3 here is CASSAGVGENGYTF. The CDR3 DNA sequence: TGTGCCAGCAGCGCGGGGGTTGGGGAGAACGGCTACACCTTC.

The chain carries TRBV4-2 and TRBJ1-5; 7 bases align to TRBD1. The CDR3 contains 17 residues. Germline V gene lookup returns CDR1 LGHNA and CDR2 YNFKEQ. The J segment lost 0 bases and the V segment lost 3 bases, leaving 8 bases of the junction unmatched. The chain's CDR3 is CASSQLGTDFSNQPQHF. The CDR3 nucleotides are TGTGCCAGCAGCCAGCTAGGGACAGATTTTAGCAATCAGCCCCAGCATTTT.

This clone was observed a handful of times. This sequence joins TRBV28 and TRBJ2-1; D possibly corresponds to TRBD2 (6 bases). The germline CDR1 and CDR2 sequences are MDHEN and SYDVKM. V was pared by 7 bases and J by 3 bases, with 19 bases between. The CDR3 contains 16 residues. CDR3 in DNA: TGTGCCAGCACCCTTAATAGCGGACTACACTACAATGAGCAGTTCTTC. Amino acids: CASTLNSGLHYNEQFF.

The rearrangement joins TRBV19 to TRBJ2-2; TRBD1 matches 9 bases. Germline V gene lookup returns CDR1 LNHDA and CDR2 SQIVND (reference sequence). The length of the CDR3 is 12 residues. Trimming removed 9 bases from V and 7 bases from J; junction bases left unmatched: 3. The CDR3 loop is CASGQGYGELFF. The CDR3 nucleotides read TGTGCCAGCGGACAGGGGTACGGGGAGCTGTTTTTT.

The gene calls are TRBV30 and TRBJ2-1, with D tentatively TRBD2 (6 bases). This CDR3 comprises 15 residues. Trimming removed 0 bases at V and 4 bases at J, with 13 bases between. CDR1 and CDR2 (germline): GTSNPN, SVGIG (reference sequence). Here the CDR3 reads CAWSVRTTVYNEQFF. The CDR3 DNA reads as TGTGCCTGGAGTGTAAGGACTACCGTTTACAATGAGCAGTTCTTC.

V usage is TRBV7-8 and J usage is TRBJ1-6; TRBD1 agrees at 9 bases. Germline V CDR1 and CDR2: SGHVS, FQNEAQ. The CDR3 totals 16 residues. Trimming cost V 5 bases and J 8 bases; bases outside gene matches: 10. CDR3 residues: CASSLLTGGNDSPLHF. CDR3 sequence (DNA): TGTGCCAGCAGCCTTTTGACAGGGGGAAATGATTCACCCCTCCACTTT.

V is TRBV30 and J is TRBJ1-2; 7 positions agree with TRBD1. V dropped 4 bases and J dropped 2; count of bases not matched to a gene: 7. The CDR3 is 14 residues long. Germline lookup yields CDR1 GTSNPN and CDR2 SVGIG (reference sequence). In nucleotides, the CDR3 is TGTGCCTGGATTCTAGGGGGCCCGAACTATGGCTACACCTTC. It yields the protein CAWILGGPNYGYTF.

This clone was picked up a small number of times. The rearrangement links TRBV28 to TRBJ1-2; a possible D gene is TRBD1 (6 bases). CDR1 MDHEN and CDR2 SYDVKM come from the germline V gene. The V end lost 7 bases, the J end lost 4 bases, and 16 bases lay between the germline ends. The CDR3 runs to 14 residues. CDR3 in DNA: TGTGCCAGCACCTACTTACAGGGACGCTATGGCTACACCTTC. Protein: CASTYLQGRYGYTF.

V and J are TRBV5-6 and TRBJ2-3; a weak D match, TRBD2 (5 bases). Germline assignment: CDR1 SGHDT and CDR2 YYEEEE. With 4 bases removed from V and 4 bases from J, the gap between germline ends came to 16 bases. The CDR3 sequence is 15 residues long. The CDR3 DNA is TGTGCCAGCAGCCCCCTCTGGGAGATTGCAGATACGCAGTATTTT. Translation: CASSPLWEIADTQYF.

This clone was seen more than once but under ten times. The V and J genes are TRBV15 and TRBJ2-7; 11 nucleotides align to TRBD2. Germline V CDR1 and CDR2: LNHNV, YYDKDF (reference sequence). V was clipped by 4 bases and J by 2 bases; unmatched bases: 4. This CDR3 has 15 amino acids. The CDR3 spells CATSTTSGATYEQYF. Here the CDR3 DNA reads TGTGCCACCAGCACGACTAGCGGGGCTACCTACGAGCAGTACTTC. Supplemented by reference TRBV15 and TRBJ2-7, the full variable domain reads DAMVIQNPRYQVTQFGKPVTLSCSQTLNHNVMYWYQQKSSQAPKLLFHYYDKDFNNEADTPDNFQSRRPNTSFCFLDIRSPGLGDTAMYLCATSTTSGATYEQYFGPGTRLTVT.